The TCR beta chain described here comes from a study of cytomegalovirus exposure and HLA in healthy donors. Both 60 Vbeta primers and 13 Jbeta primers went into the PCR. The method was immunoSEQ multiplex PCR; TCRdb's version includes in-frame clones alone and lacks a portion of them. Of under 200,000 clones detected, about 78% appear once; the ten largest clones hold approximately 2.5%. Study-level points and caveats: Reports state that TCR beta sequences accurately predicted most subjects' HLA-A and HLA-B alleles.

This clone occurred once. What it binds is unknown. Trimming removed 1 base from V and 6 bases from J, with 16 bases in between. Germline values: CDR1 SEHNR, CDR2 FQNEAQ (reference sequence). The CDR3 is made up of 15 amino acids. Participants comprised healthy donors of bone marrow. Sequencing was carried out using PBMCs. The sequence was collected from a man aged 60 to 69 in good health and CMV-seronegative. The chain uses TRBV7-9 and TRBJ2-7, with a possible D match to TRBD1 (6 bases). Here the CDR3 reads CASSLDGGPISEQYF. Here the CDR3 DNA reads TGTGCCAGCAGCTTAGATGGGGGCCCCATCAGCGAGCAGTACTTC.